The next 18 T cell receptor beta chains were all read from a single sample in a study of cytomegalovirus exposure and HLA in healthy donors (TCRdb year 2017). Library preparation employed the immunoSEQ multiplex PCR assay. For the multiplex PCR, a mixture combining 60 forward primers for TCR Vbeta segments and 13 reverse primers for TCR Jbeta segments was used. TCRdb stores this immuneACCESS table with in-frame sequences only. Part of the clones is absent; in the studies checked, under half of the shortfall reflects unresolved V genes, and no reason is known for the rest. The sample has around 200,000 clones on record, 70% to 80% of them singletons. The ten biggest clones cover 4.4% of the sample. Sequencing was carried out using PBMCs. The receptors here all came from a woman in her twenties or thirties in good health and CMV-seropositive.

In its sample, this clone was seen a few times. The chain recombines TRBV25-1 with TRBJ1-1, with a weak D call TRBD1 (6 bases). Looked up from germline, CDR1 is MGHDK and CDR2 is SYGVNS. The CDR3 totals 15 residues. Trimming removed 3 bases from V and 1 base from J, with 12 bases in between. CDR3 amino acids: CASSDGKTGNTEAFF. CDR3 DNA: TGTGCCAGCAGTGACGGGAAGACAGGGAACACTGAAGCTTTCTTT.

The CDR3, as DNA: TGTGCCAGCAGCTTTGTGACAGGGGGATCTATTGGGGGTGAAGCTTTCTTT. Residues: CASSFVTGGSIGGEAFF. The chain joins TRBV7-9 to TRBJ1-1; 9 nucleotides align to TRBD1. V lost 3 bases and J lost 7; bases outside the gene matches: 15. CDR1 SEHNR and CDR2 FQNEAQ come from the germline V gene (reference sequence). The CDR3 covers 17 residues.

The V gene is TRBV19, the J gene TRBJ1-2; 7 bases fit TRBD1. The CDR3 is made up of 15 amino acids. CDR1 and CDR2 (germline): LNHDA, SQIVND (reference sequence). The V gene end was trimmed by 4 bases and the J gene end by 6 bases; junction bases not matched to a gene: 11. Written as DNA, the CDR3 is TGTGCCAGTAGTACTACAGGGGTTTGGTTCGATGGCTACACCTTC. This gives the protein CASSTTGVWFDGYTF.

The chain joins TRBV4-3 to TRBJ1-1; no firm D call. In germline, CDR1 is LGHNA, CDR2 YSLEER. CDR3 length: 15 amino acids. The V and J ends lost 1 base and 5 bases respectively, with 14 bases between them. CDR3 in amino acids: CASSQVGAQRTEAFF. The CDR3 region has the DNA TGCGCCAGCAGCCAAGTCGGTGCCCAGAGGACTGAAGCTTTCTTT.

The V call is TRBV11-2, the J call TRBJ2-5; D unresolved. The J call may be in error: the DNA end matches TRBJ2-7 better. The CDR3 extends over 15 amino acids. Germline V CDR1 and CDR2: SGHAT, FQNNGV. The chain's CDR3 is CASSLDLGDLYEQYF. Written as DNA, the CDR3 is TGTGCCAGCAGCTTAGACCTCGGAGATCTATACGAGCAGTACTTC.

This clone turned up a few times. The chain couples TRBV29-1 to TRBJ2-5; 8 positions agree with TRBD1. The V segment lost 5 bases and the J segment 5 bases; nucleotides outside the gene matches: 10. CDR3 length equals 14 residues. Germline CDR1 SQVTM, CDR2 ANQGSEA. This CDR3 reads CSVSLDRAGETQYF. DNA of the CDR3: TGCAGCGTTTCCCTGGACAGGGCGGGGGAGACCCAGTACTTC.

The V gene is TRBV2, the J gene TRBJ2-1; 9 nucleotides align to TRBD2. Trimming at V came to 7 bases and at J to 10 bases, leaving 11 bases not matched to a gene. In germline, CDR1 is SNHLY, CDR2 FYNNEI. This CDR3 region has 14 residues. Written as DNA, the CDR3 is TGTGCCAGCATAGGGCTGCGGGGGGGCGACGAGCAGTTCTTC. Amino acid sequence: CASIGLRGGDEQFF.

This sequence joins TRBV27 and TRBJ1-2, with D tentatively TRBD1 (5 bases). The germline CDR1 and CDR2 sequences are MNHEY and SMNVEV (reference sequence). Trimming removed 0 bases from V and 4 bases from J, with 6 bases in between. The CDR3 consists of 13 residues. Here the CDR3 reads CASSLSRAYGYTF. For the CDR3, the DNA is TGTGCCAGCAGTTTATCCAGGGCCTATGGCTACACCTTC.

V and J are TRBV7-9 and TRBJ1-5, with a tentative D call TRBD1 (6 bases). This CDR3 comprises 18 residues. Germline V gene sequence: CDR1 SEHNR, CDR2 FQNEAQ (reference sequence). Trimming took off 1 base at V and 2 bases at J, with 18 bases between the two ends. The CDR3 DNA reads TGTGCCAGCAGCTTAGTAGGAAAGGGGGTGGATGGCAATCAGCCCCAGCATTTT. Its protein product is CASSLVGKGVDGNQPQHF.

The chain carries TRBV7-2 and TRBJ2-2; TRBD2 is a possible D gene (6 bases). The CDR3 has 15 amino acids. CDR1 is SGHTA and CDR2 is FQGNSA in the germline V gene. V dropped 1 base and J dropped 9 bases, with 15 bases sitting between them. The CDR3 DNA reads as TGTGCCAGCAGCTTAGGACTAGTTCCAGATAGGGAGCTGTTTTTT. Amino acids: CASSLGLVPDRELFF.

Here the CDR3 reads CATSREQGNQPQHF. DNA for the CDR3: TGTGCCACCAGCAGAGAACAGGGTAATCAGCCCCAGCATTTT. V is TRBV15 and J is TRBJ1-5; the D gene is possibly TRBD1 (6 bases). This CDR3 contains 14 residues. The germline CDR1 and CDR2 sequences are LNHNV and YYDKDF (reference sequence). V dropped 0 bases and J dropped 4 bases, with 7 bases sitting between them.

The rearrangement joins TRBV10-3 to TRBJ1-5; TRBD1 might be the D (5 bases). V was clipped by 3 bases and J by 5 bases, with 11 bases between them. This CDR3 has 14 amino acids. Germline V gene lookup returns CDR1 ENHRY and CDR2 SYGVKD. Written as DNA, the CDR3 is TGTGCCATCAGTGAATCTGACAGTTATCAGCCCCAGCATTTT. Protein sequence: CAISESDSYQPQHF.

The chain has TRBV27 and TRBJ1-2; 8 bases map to TRBD1. The CDR3 consists of 13 residues. Germline values: CDR1 MNHEY, CDR2 SMNVEV (reference sequence). The junction had 4 bases not matched to a gene; V was cut back by 2 bases and J by 8 bases. CDR3 nucleotide sequence: TGTGCCAGCAGTTTACAGGGGGCAGAAGGCTACACCTTC. This sequence encodes CASSLQGAEGYTF.

V gene TRBV6-6 combines with J gene TRBJ2-1, with TRBD2 matching over 8 bases. With 6 bases clipped from V and 7 bases from J, the junction kept 11 bases outside the gene matches. CDR1 and CDR2 (germline): MNHNY, SVGAGI (reference sequence). This CDR3 has 15 amino acids. CDR3 in amino acids: CASSPAPGGHNEQFF. DNA for the CDR3: TGTGCCAGCAGCCCCGCCCCGGGGGGGCATAATGAGCAGTTCTTC.

The chain has TRBV7-9 and TRBJ1-2; 7 nucleotides agree with TRBD1. The ends lost 5 bases at V and 3 bases at J; junction bases unmatched: 9. Germline loops: CDR1 SEHNR, CDR2 FQNEAQ (reference sequence). The length of the CDR3 is 15 residues. The CDR3 nucleotides are TGTGCCAGCAGCGGTGACAGGGTTTCATACTATGGCTACACCTTC. This translates into CASSGDRVSYYGYTF.

This clone was observed once. The V and J genes are TRBV4-1 and TRBJ1-1; D is possibly TRBD1 (5 bases). Between the trimmed V and J ends, which lost 7 bases and 2 bases, there was a span of 17 bases. Germline CDR1 and CDR2: MGHRA and YSYEKL. The CDR3 extends over 15 amino acids. CDR3 sequence reads: CASTPTGLPNTEAFF. CDR3 coding DNA: TGCGCCAGCACACCTACGGGACTGCCCAACACTGAAGCTTTCTTT.

J is TRBJ2-4 and V is TRBV9, with a tentative D call TRBD2 (6 bases). CDR3 length equals 18 residues. Germline assignment: CDR1 SGDLS and CDR2 YYNGEE. V shed 3 bases and J shed 3 bases, with 22 bases lying between them. The CDR3 protein is CASSGDPGERMDKNIQYF. The CDR3 nucleotides are TGTGCCAGCAGCGGTGATCCGGGGGAGCGGATGGACAAAAACATTCAGTACTTC.

This clone was seen just once. In DNA, the CDR3 is TGTGCCAGCAGCTCCGCGGGAGGCCAAGAGACCCAGTACTTC. This translates into CASSSAGGQETQYF. The chain recombines TRBV7-9 with TRBJ2-5, with 8 positions matching TRBD2. Trimming at V came to 4 bases and at J to 1 base, leaving 2 bases not matched to a gene. From germline, CDR1 is SEHNR and CDR2 FQNEAQ (reference sequence). The CDR3 loop spans 14 amino acids.